What follows are 15 T cell receptor beta chains derived from one specimen sequenced in a study of CD8+CD57+ T cells in acquired aplastic anemia. The TCR beta profiling, which covered VDJ combination and CDR3 sequence, was carried out using genomic DNA as the template. MiXCR, applied by TCRdb to the reads, yields one record per CDR3 protein. The table includes roughly 300,000 distinct CDR3 sequences, around three fifths detected once. Sequencing used sorted CD4+, CD8+, or CD8+CD57+ T cells (not recorded which) from PBMCs. Every receptor here comes from a human donor with severe aplastic anemia or a healthy control (not recorded which).

This clonotype was detected ten times or more. V usage is TRBV9 and J usage is TRBJ2-7, with a tentative D call TRBD1 (6 bases). CDR1 and CDR2 from the germline V gene are SGDLS and YYNGEE. There are 15 residues in the CDR3. The V gene lost 4 bases and the J gene lost 3 bases, with 17 bases spanning the gap. DNA of the CDR3: TGTGCCAGCAGCCCTACAGGGAAGAAAGGCTACGAGCAGTACTTC. Protein sequence: CASSPTGKKGYEQYF.

The rearrangement uses TRBV11-2 and TRBJ2-7; 8 bases map to TRBD1. CDR1 is SGHAT and CDR2 is FQNNGV in the germline V gene. The CDR3 totals 16 residues. The trim removed 5 bases at V and 1 base at J, leaving 10 bases unmatched. The CDR3 reads CASSHLGQVTSYEQYF. CDR3 DNA sequence: TGTGCCAGCAGCCATTTGGGACAGGTAACTTCCTACGAGCAGTACTTC.

The V and J genes are TRBV29-1 and TRBJ1-2; weak D call: TRBD1 (6 bases). The CDR3 length is 15 residues. Trimming left V 7 bases short and J 3 bases short, with 21 bases between. Germline assignment: CDR1 SQVTM and CDR2 ANQGSEA. Here the CDR3 reads CSGERQVGNDYGYTF. CDR3 DNA: TGCAGCGGGGAGAGACAGGTGGGGAACGACTATGGCTACACCTTC.

This clonotype showed up many times. V gene TRBV3-1 combines with J gene TRBJ2-5; 8 bases are a match to TRBD2. The V segment lost 3 bases and the J segment 4 bases; nucleotides outside the gene matches: 7. Germline loops: CDR1 LGHDT, CDR2 YNNKEL (reference sequence). The CDR3 contains 15 residues. This CDR3 is CASSHTGGDRETQYF. The CDR3 nucleotides read TGTGCCAGCAGCCACACCGGGGGGGACCGAGAGACCCAGTACTTC.

With regard to this clonotype: A read error is possible here, since a much larger clone lies one base away. The V gene is TRBV6-1, the J gene TRBJ1-2, with TRBD1 matching 8 bases. The CDR3 length is 15 residues. In germline, CDR1 is MNHNS, CDR2 SASEGT. The CDR3 protein is CASREEDRANYGYAF. CDR3 nucleotide sequence: TGTGCCAGCAGAGAAGAGGACAGGGCTAACTATGGCTACGCCTTC.

The CDR3 region is CATRTGNQPQHF. In DNA, the CDR3 is TGTGCCACCCGGACAGGTAATCAGCCCCAGCATTTT. The V and J genes are TRBV24-1 and TRBJ1-5; 7 bases are a match to TRBD1. Germline V gene data show CDR1 as KGHDR and CDR2 as SFDVKD. This CDR3 region has 12 residues. The ends lost 9 bases at V and 4 bases at J; junction bases unmatched: 2.

In this sample, this clonotype turned up many times. The chain links TRBV7-2 to TRBJ2-5; 8 positions match TRBD2. V dropped 5 bases and J dropped 9; count of bases not matched to a gene: 17. The CDR3 extends over 16 amino acids. Germline CDR1 reads SGHTA; CDR2 reads FQGNSA. CDR3 nucleotide sequence: TGTGCCAGCAGCCCCTCCGGGGGGGGGAAGGATTGGGCCCAGTACTTC. It yields the protein CASSPSGGGKDWAQYF.

V gene TRBV9 combines with J gene TRBJ1-1; a possible D gene is TRBD1 (5 bases). This CDR3 has 12 amino acids. V dropped 4 bases and J dropped 8 bases, with 12 bases sitting between them. Germline loops: CDR1 SGDLS, CDR2 YYNGEE. As DNA, the CDR3 is TGTGCCAGCAGCTTAATCGGGGGGGAAGCTTTCTTT. It encodes CASSLIGGEAFF. Combining the CDR3 with reference TRBV9 and TRBJ1-1 gives the whole variable domain DSGVTQTPKHLITATGQRVTLRCSPRSGDLSVYWYQQSLDQGLQFLIQYYNGEERAKGNILERFSAQQFPDLHSELNLSSLELGDSALYFCASSLIGGEAFFGQGTRLTVV.

The chain uses TRBV5-4 and TRBJ1-5, with unresolved D. The germline V gene encodes CDR1 SGHNT and CDR2 YYREEE (reference sequence). The CDR3 is made up of 13 amino acids. V lost 0 bases and J 5 bases, leaving 6 bases between the germline ends. The CDR3 spells CASSLGTDQPQHF. The CDR3 DNA reads TGTGCCAGCAGCTTGGGGACGGATCAGCCCCAGCATTTT.

The chain has TRBV3-1 and TRBJ2-1; 7 bases map to TRBD2. V dropped 4 bases and J dropped 4; count of bases not matched to a gene: 7. The CDR3 is 15 amino acids. CDR1 is LGHDT and CDR2 is YNNKEL in the germline V gene (reference sequence). The CDR3 reads CASSLTSEPYNEQFF. For the CDR3, the DNA is TGTGCCAGCAGCCTCACTAGCGAACCTTACAATGAGCAGTTCTTC.

The CDR3 is CASSLDLQGSKGYTF. The CDR3 DNA is TGCGCCAGCAGCTTGGACCTACAGGGTTCTAAGGGCTACACCTTC. The V call is TRBV5-1, the J call TRBJ1-2; perhaps TRBD1 as D (6 bases). CDR3 length: 15 amino acids. Trimming pared 0 bases from V and 8 bases from J, leaving 17 bases between. Germline CDR1 SGHRS, CDR2 YFSETQ.

This chain connects TRBV20-1 to TRBJ2-2, with 8 bases that match TRBD1. CDR3 length equals 14 residues. With 7 bases clipped from V and 3 bases from J, the junction kept 7 bases outside the gene matches. Germline V gives CDR1 DFQATT, CDR2 SNEGSKA (reference sequence). CDR3 loop: CSVSGQGDTGELFF. The CDR3 DNA reads as TGCAGTGTATCCGGACAGGGAGACACCGGGGAGCTGTTTTTT.

This clonotype was recorded once. This chain connects TRBV20-1 to TRBJ2-5; possible D gene TRBD2, 6 bases. The CDR3 has 16 residues. Germline CDR1 and CDR2: DFQATT and SNEGSKA (reference sequence). V was shortened by 7 bases and J by 0 bases, with 21 bases between the two germline ends. Here the CDR3 DNA reads TGCAGTGTTACCCCCGGGGACTCCAAGTACCAAGAGACCCAGTACTTC. Its translation: CSVTPGDSKYQETQYF.

Remarks on this clonotype: One base away lies a much larger clone, so this may be a sequencing read error. The chain links TRBV7-8 to TRBJ1-1; D is ambiguous. The CDR3 has 13 residues. The V and J ends lost 5 bases and 0 bases respectively, with 7 bases between them. Germline V lookup: CDR1 SGHVS, CDR2 FQNEAQ. CDR3 nucleotides: TGTGCCAGCAGCGGCAGCGTGAACACTGAAGCTTTCTTT. Its translation: CASSGSVNTEAFF.

The V call is TRBV20-1, the J call TRBJ1-2, with a tentative D call TRBD1 (6 bases). V lost 4 bases and J lost 7, with 13 bases in between. CDR1 and CDR2 from the germline V gene are DFQATT and SNEGSKA (reference sequence). The CDR3 spans 12 residues. The CDR3 DNA reads TGCAGTGCTAACGTAGGGGGAAGTGGCTACACCTTC. Its translation is CSANVGGSGYTF.